This TCR beta chain was observed in a study of siplizumab effects on memory and regulatory T cells. Whole-study findings and limits: Researchers could map only a minor fraction of alloreactive clones to unstimulated subsets. Siplizumab gave mappable alloreactive CD4+ clones an average Treg-derived fraction of around 70%, against approximately 29% in controls.

It was 100,000 or so TCR templates that were assayed per sample. The method was immunoSEQ multiplex PCR; TCRdb's version includes in-frame clones alone and lacks a portion of them. The sample has roughly 92,000 clones, roughly 94% seen once. Worth noting for this clone: Antigen specificity is unknown.

Sequencing input: non-Treg CD4+ T cells sorted from blood. The sequence was collected from a human donor in good health.

The CDR3 sequence: CATSSSETQYF. The CDR3 DNA reads as TGTGCCACCAGCAGCTCAGAGACCCAGTACTTC. The chain carries TRBV15 and TRBJ2-5; D is ambiguous. The CDR3 runs 11 residues. The V gene's germline CDR1 is LNHNV and CDR2 YYDKDF (reference sequence). V lost 3 bases and J lost 4, with 3 bases in between.